Below, 10 T cell receptor beta chains from the same sample are listed, as sequenced in a study of blood T cells in healthy people across ages. With a J-beta primer mix and a sample-barcoded 5' primer, a second PCR ran 7 to 11 cycles. TCRdb re-derived calls from the 5' RACE reads in MiXCR, one entry per CDR3 protein. The data show 800,000 to 1,000,000 distinct CDR3 sequences, 48% seen once. The sequenced sample consisted of blood. All receptors come from a man in his thirties or forties in good health.

This rearrangement joins TRBV7-2 to TRBJ2-5; TRBD1 aligns across 10 bases. Per the germline V gene, CDR1 is SGHTA and CDR2 is FQGNSA. CDR3 length: 15 amino acids. V lost 2 bases to trimming and J lost 11 bases; unmatched junction nucleotides: 11. CDR3 sequence reads: CASSLRRDRGNEQYF. The CDR3 DNA follows: TGTGCCAGCAGCTTACGGCGGGACAGGGGAAATGAGCAGTACTTC.

J is TRBJ2-5 and V is TRBV3-1; 13 bases fit TRBD2. The J call could be wrong; TRBJ2-7 is a better fit for the DNA end. Per germline, CDR1 LGHDT and CDR2 YNNKEL (reference sequence). The CDR3 runs to 17 residues. In DNA form, the CDR3 reads TGTGCCAGCAGCCAAGATCCTGGGACTAGCGGGGCCCACGAGCAGTACTTC. This gives the protein CASSQDPGTSGAHEQYF.

The chain couples TRBV4-3 to TRBJ2-7, with D tentatively TRBD1 or TRBD2 (5 bases each). V lost 2 bases and J 0 bases, leaving 14 bases between the germline ends. Germline loops: CDR1 LGHNA, CDR2 YSLEER. The CDR3 runs 16 residues. The CDR3: CASSQLGTDPSYEQYF. The CDR3 bases are TGCGCCAGCAGCCAACTGGGGACGGATCCCTCCTACGAGCAGTACTTC.

This chain uses TRBV29-1 with TRBJ2-7; no definite D call. The CDR3 extends over 13 amino acids. V lost 6 bases and J 5 bases, leaving 17 bases between the germline ends. Germline-derived CDR1 and CDR2 are SQVTM and ANQGSEA. The CDR3 reads CSVAFWGLHEQYF. CDR3 DNA sequence: TGCAGCGTCGCCTTCTGGGGTTTGCACGAGCAGTACTTC.

The chain couples TRBV20-1 to TRBJ2-4; 9 bases are shared with TRBD1. Germline CDR1 is DFQATT and CDR2 is SNEGSKA (reference sequence). J lost 1 base, V lost 5 bases, and 3 bases had no gene match. The CDR3 runs to 14 residues. CDR3 in DNA: TGCAGTGCTCCAGGACAGGGGGCCAAAAACATTCAGTACTTC. It yields the protein CSAPGQGAKNIQYF.

This clonotype was seen more than once but under ten times. The J gene is TRBJ2-4, the V gene TRBV7-2; possibly TRBD1 for D (6 bases). CDR3 length equals 17 residues. V was clipped by 5 bases and J by 1 base, with 18 bases between them. The germline CDR1 and CDR2 sequences are SGHTA and FQGNSA. Here the CDR3 DNA reads TGTGCCAGCAGCCGACGCCAGGGGCGACAGGCCAAAAACATTCAGTACTTC. This encodes CASSRRQGRQAKNIQYF.

V and J are TRBV3-1 and TRBJ1-2, with a possible D match to TRBD1 (6 bases). The V gene's germline CDR1 is LGHDT and CDR2 YNNKEL (reference sequence). CDR3 size: 16 residues. The V gene lost 0 bases and the J gene lost 2 bases, with 13 bases spanning the gap. As DNA, the CDR3 is TGTGCCAGCAGCCAAGAGGGGGCGGAGATGAACTATGGCTACACCTTC. Amino acids: CASSQEGAEMNYGYTF.

The chain carries TRBV2 and TRBJ2-7, with 7 positions matching TRBD1. This CDR3 spans 16 amino acids. J was trimmed by 2 bases and V by 6 bases; bases with no gene match: 13. Per the germline V gene, CDR1 is SNHLY and CDR2 is FYNNEI. As DNA, the CDR3 is TGTGCCAGCAGAGGTATTCAGGGGACAGTCCCCTACGAGCAGTACTTC. Amino acids: CASRGIQGTVPYEQYF.

Notes on this clonotype: A much larger clone sits a single nucleotide away, making a read error possible. The chain has TRBV9 and TRBJ2-3; D is unresolved. Trimming removed 0 bases from V and 4 bases from J, with 3 bases in between. Germline V lookup: CDR1 SGDLS, CDR2 YYNGEE. CDR3 length: 12 residues. The CDR3 spells CASSVVADTQYF. CDR3 DNA: TGTGCCAGCAGCGTAGTGGCAGATACGCAGTATTTT.

This sequence joins TRBV2 and TRBJ2-3; 7 positions match TRBD1. The CDR3 sequence is 13 residues long. V was clipped by 9 bases and J by 3 bases; unmatched bases: 6. Looked up from germline, CDR1 is SNHLY and CDR2 is FYNNEI. This CDR3 reads CAREDRRTDTQYF. CDR3 sequence (DNA): TGTGCCAGGGAGGACAGGAGGACAGATACGCAGTATTTT.